The 6 T cell receptor beta chains reported below all come from one sample, sequenced in a study of identical twins. MiXCR, run by TCRdb on the 5' RACE reads, gives a single entry per CDR3 protein. The sample has about 190,000 distinct CDR3 sequences; more than 15% are singletons. This sample was also put to use in a study of T cells expressing NK-cell markers.

Sequenced sample: CD8+ T cells sorted from blood. The receptors come from a woman aged 18-29 years in good health.

This chain joins TRBV12-3 or TRBV12-4 and TRBJ2-7; D gene uncertain. CDR3 length: 13 residues. Trimming stripped 2 bases from V and 2 bases from J, with 7 bases between. The CDR3 DNA reads TGTGCCAGCAGTTTAACCCCAACCTACGAGCAGTACTTC. Its translation is CASSLTPTYEQYF.

This clonotype was counted between two and nine times. V gene TRBV11-2 combines with J gene TRBJ2-7, with D unclear. Trimming took 6 bases from V and 2 from J, leaving 5 bases between them. CDR1 is SGHAT, CDR2 FQNNGV, per germline. The CDR3 runs to 11 residues. The CDR3 reads CASRTTYEQYF. CDR3 DNA: TGTGCCAGCAGGACCACCTACGAGCAGTACTTC.

This clonotype was detected only a few times. V and J are TRBV4-1 and TRBJ2-2; perhaps D is TRBD1 or TRBD2 (6 bases each). The germline V gene has CDR1 MGHRA and CDR2 YSYEKL. V lost 8 bases and J lost 4, with 17 bases in between. The CDR3 length is 15 residues. As DNA, the CDR3 is TGCGCCAGCTCGGAAAAGGGGGGTAGCACCGGGGAGCTGTTTTTT. This gives the protein CASSEKGGSTGELFF.

In the case of this clonotype: This may stem from a read error, because a much larger clone lies one nucleotide away. This chain links TRBV7-8 with TRBJ2-1; D perhaps matches TRBD1 (6 bases). The CDR3 is 16 residues long. The germline V gene has CDR1 SGHVS and CDR2 FQNEAQ. The CDR3 region has the DNA TGTGCCAGCAGCTCCTACAGGGCAGGGGTGGAAAATGTGCAGTTCTTC. Amino acid sequence: CASSSYRAGVENVQFF. Looking up the rest from reference TRBV7-8 and TRBJ2-1 gives the full variable domain: GAGVSQSPRYKVAKRGQDVALRCDPISGHVSLFWYQQALGQGPEFLTYFQNEAQLDKSGLPSDRFFAERPEGSVSTLKIQRTQQEDSAVYLCASSSYRAGVENVQFFGPGTRLTVL.

This clonotype showed up just a few times. This chain uses TRBV5-1 with TRBJ2-7, with D perhaps TRBD1 (5 bases). The CDR3 runs to 13 residues. With 2 bases removed from V and 7 bases from J, the gap between germline ends came to 13 bases. Germline CDR1 reads SGHRS; CDR2 reads YFSETQ. Here the CDR3 DNA reads TGCGCCAGCAGCTTCAGAGACAGAGGTGAGCAGTACTTC. Translating gives CASSFRDRGEQYF.

This clonotype was detected only a few times. The chain links TRBV5-8 to TRBJ2-1; TRBD1 agrees at 7 bases. The V segment lost 4 bases and the J segment 0 bases; nucleotides outside the gene matches: 4. Germline CDR1 is SGHTS and CDR2 is YDEGEE. The CDR3 totals 15 residues. The CDR3 coding sequence is TGTGCCAGCAGCCAGGGACAGTCCTCCTACAATGAGCAGTTCTTC. Its translation: CASSQGQSSYNEQFF.